This T cell receptor beta chain was recorded in a study of CD8 T cells in Susac syndrome. TCR beta from blood CD8+ and CD4+ T cells was sequenced. This CDR3 has 12 amino acids. Trimming took off 9 bases at V and 4 bases at J, with 12 bases between the two ends. Germline V lookup: CDR1 LGHDT, CDR2 YNNKEL (reference sequence). Random hexamers primed reverse transcription of roughly 0.5 to 1 ug RNA. Multiplex immunoSEQ PCR targeted 54 Vbeta and 13 Jbeta TCR beta segments. TCRdb redid the calling of the immunoSEQ multiplex PCR reads with MiXCR, one entry per CDR3 protein. The sample includes some 47,000 distinct CDR3 sequences, more than 85% of them seen just once. In this sample, this clonotype turned up once.

The V gene is TRBV3-1, the J gene TRBJ1-2; D gene uncertain. This receptor was identified in a human donor in good health. Sequenced sample: CD8+ T cells from PBMCs. CDR3 bases: TGTGCCAGGGGCTCAGTTCTCTATGGCTACACCTTC. Protein product: CARGSVLYGYTF.